Presented here are 11 T cell receptor beta chains from one specimen sequenced in a study of blood T cell repertoires in COVID-19. Some clones are missing from TCRdb's copy, which holds only in-frame ones; the method was immunoSEQ multiplex PCR. The sample records 180,000 or so clones, roughly 80% being singletons. Input material: peripheral blood. The receptors originated from a man aged 50 to 59 who had recovered from COVID-19.

The chain recombines TRBV11-2 with TRBJ2-7; 9 bases align to TRBD2. Germline V lookup: CDR1 SGHAT, CDR2 FQNNGV. After removal of 3 bases from V and 3 bases from J, the junction contained 6 bases not matched to a gene. The CDR3 spans 15 residues. CDR3 sequence reads: CASSFYGTSSYEQYF. The CDR3, as DNA: TGTGCCAGCAGCTTCTACGGGACTAGCAGCTACGAGCAGTACTTC.

The chain joins TRBV6-5 to TRBJ1-1, with D unresolved. CDR1 is MNHEY and CDR2 is SVGAGI in the germline V gene. Trimming removed 10 bases from V and 1 base from J, with 16 bases in between. This CDR3 is 14 amino acids long. Here the CDR3 reads CATRLQSKNTEAFF. The CDR3 coding sequence is TGTGCCACCCGTTTACAGAGCAAGAACACTGAAGCTTTCTTT.

V gene TRBV19 combines with J gene TRBJ2-1; TRBD2 agrees at 10 bases. Germline V gene data show CDR1 as LNHDA and CDR2 as SQIVND (reference sequence). There are 17 residues in the CDR3. With V trimmed by 2 bases and J by 0 bases, 4 bases remained unmatched. The CDR3 DNA sequence: TGTGCCAGTAGTATACAACTAGCGGGGAGCTCCTACAATGAGCAGTTCTTC. It is translated as CASSIQLAGSSYNEQFF.

V and J are TRBV5-1 and TRBJ1-2, with 7 bases that match TRBD1. The CDR3 is 16 residues long. Trimming cost V 2 bases and J 4 bases; bases outside gene matches: 11. The germline CDR1 and CDR2 sequences are SGHRS and YFSETQ. CDR3 region: CASSLTSGTDRYGYTF. The CDR3 DNA reads TGCGCCAGCAGCTTAACTTCCGGGACAGATCGCTATGGCTACACCTTC.

V is TRBV28 and J is TRBJ1-4, with D unresolved. Germline V gene data show CDR1 as MDHEN and CDR2 as SYDVKM. Trimming cost V 0 bases and J 5 bases, with 13 bases left between them. The length of the CDR3 is 16 residues. The CDR3 coding sequence is TGTGCCAGCAGTTTATGGAGGAGCGGACGGAATGAAAAACTGTTTTTT. Protein product: CASSLWRSGRNEKLFF.

The chain recombines TRBV7-3 with TRBJ2-3; 7 nucleotides agree with TRBD1. The ends lost 3 bases at V and 3 bases at J; junction bases unmatched: 3. The germline V gene has CDR1 SGHTA and CDR2 FQGTGA. This CDR3 has 14 residues. In DNA, the CDR3 is TGTGCCAGCAGCTTCGGGGACAGTACAGATACGCAGTATTTT. Protein sequence: CASSFGDSTDTQYF. Filled out from reference TRBV7-3 and TRBJ2-3, the complete variable domain reads GAGVSQTPSNKVTEKGKYVELRCDPISGHTALYWYRQSLGQGPEFLIYFQGTGAADDSGLPNDRFFAVRPEGSVSTLKIQRTERGDSAVYLCASSFGDSTDTQYFGPGTRLTVL.

This clone was seen more than once but under ten times. This rearrangement joins TRBV7-8 to TRBJ1-2, with D unclear. This CDR3 is built from 18 residues. In germline, CDR1 is SGHVS, CDR2 FQNEAQ. Trimming stripped 8 bases from V and 6 bases from J, with 31 bases between. The chain's CDR3 is CASFLYPGPTTARDGYTF. In nucleotides, the CDR3 is TGTGCCAGCTTTTTGTACCCGGGTCCGACTACGGCGCGAGATGGCTACACCTTC.

The J gene is TRBJ2-7, the V gene TRBV6-6, with 7 bases fitting TRBD2. The trim removed 7 bases at V and 3 bases at J, leaving 15 bases unmatched. The CDR3 is made up of 16 amino acids. CDR1 and CDR2 (germline): MNHNY, SVGAGI (reference sequence). The CDR3 loop is CASTTLADGGYYEQYF. The CDR3 DNA reads as TGTGCCAGCACAACCCTAGCGGATGGAGGGTACTACGAGCAGTACTTC.

This chain links TRBV9 with TRBJ2-7; D is perhaps TRBD1 (5 bases). Trimming took off 0 bases at V and 0 bases at J, with 7 bases between the two ends. Germline CDR1 SGDLS, CDR2 YYNGEE. CDR3 size: 14 residues. The CDR3 here is CASSVETDSYEQYF. The CDR3 DNA reads as TGTGCCAGCAGCGTAGAGACAGACTCCTACGAGCAGTACTTC.

CDR3 in amino acids: CSASLSNVGRHEQFF. The CDR3 region has the DNA TGCAGTGCTAGTCTGAGCAACGTGGGCAGGCATGAGCAGTTCTTC. The V call is TRBV20-1, the J call TRBJ2-1; D is uncertain. In germline, CDR1 is DFQATT, CDR2 SNEGSKA (reference sequence). The ends were cut back, 3 bases at V and 8 bases at J, with 20 bases in the middle. CDR3 length: 15 amino acids.

The chain links TRBV30 to TRBJ1-6; D gene ambiguous. Germline CDR1 and CDR2: GTSNPN and SVGIG (reference sequence). The length of the CDR3 is 14 residues. Trimming shortened V by 0 bases and J by 5 bases, and 8 bases separated the two germline ends. The CDR3 loop reads CAWSVTVDNSPLHF. CDR3 nucleotide sequence: TGTGCCTGGAGTGTAACAGTTGATAATTCACCCCTCCACTTT.